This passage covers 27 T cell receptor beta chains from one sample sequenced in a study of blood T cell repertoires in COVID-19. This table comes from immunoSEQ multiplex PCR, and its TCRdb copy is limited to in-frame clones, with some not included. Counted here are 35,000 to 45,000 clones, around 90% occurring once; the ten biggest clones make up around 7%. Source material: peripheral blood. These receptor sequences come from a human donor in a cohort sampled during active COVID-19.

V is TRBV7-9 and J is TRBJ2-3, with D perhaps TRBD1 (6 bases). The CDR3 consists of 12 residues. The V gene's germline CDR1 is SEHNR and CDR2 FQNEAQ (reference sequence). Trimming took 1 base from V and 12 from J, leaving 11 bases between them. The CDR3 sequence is CASSLVGTPQYF. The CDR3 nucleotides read TGTGCCAGCAGCTTAGTTGGGACACCCCAGTATTTT.

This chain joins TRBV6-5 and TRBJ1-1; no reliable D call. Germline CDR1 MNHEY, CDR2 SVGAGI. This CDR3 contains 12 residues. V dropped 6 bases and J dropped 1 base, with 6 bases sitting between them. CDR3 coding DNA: TGTGCCAGCAGCAGGTGGAACACTGAAGCTTTCTTT. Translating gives CASSRWNTEAFF.

This CDR3 is CASSEGGGRIWNEQFF. The CDR3 DNA is TGTGCCAGCAGTGAAGGTGGCGGGAGAATTTGGAATGAGCAGTTCTTC. The chain carries TRBV6-1 and TRBJ2-1; the match to TRBD2 covers 7 bases. The CDR3 runs 16 residues. Germline assignment: CDR1 MNHNS and CDR2 SASEGT. Unmatched junction bases numbered 10, after V lost 1 base and J lost 7 bases.

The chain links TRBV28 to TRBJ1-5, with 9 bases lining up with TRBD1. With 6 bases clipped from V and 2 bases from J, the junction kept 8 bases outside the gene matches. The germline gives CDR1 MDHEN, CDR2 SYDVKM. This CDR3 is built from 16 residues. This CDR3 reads CASRERGQGGNQPQHF. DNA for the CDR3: TGTGCCAGCAGAGAGAGGGGACAGGGAGGCAATCAGCCCCAGCATTTT.

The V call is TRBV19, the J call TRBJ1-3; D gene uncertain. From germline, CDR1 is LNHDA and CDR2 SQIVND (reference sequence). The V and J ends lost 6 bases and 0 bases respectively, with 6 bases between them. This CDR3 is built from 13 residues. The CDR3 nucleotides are TGTGCCAGTAGAATGAGCTCTGGAAACACCATATATTTT. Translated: CASRMSSGNTIYF.

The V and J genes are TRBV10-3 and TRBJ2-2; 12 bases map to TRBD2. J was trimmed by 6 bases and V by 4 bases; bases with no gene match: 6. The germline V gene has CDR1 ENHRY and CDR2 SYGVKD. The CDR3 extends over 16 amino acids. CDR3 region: CAISGTSGVSAGELFF. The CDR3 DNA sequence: TGTGCCATCAGTGGGACTAGCGGGGTGTCTGCCGGGGAGCTGTTTTTT.

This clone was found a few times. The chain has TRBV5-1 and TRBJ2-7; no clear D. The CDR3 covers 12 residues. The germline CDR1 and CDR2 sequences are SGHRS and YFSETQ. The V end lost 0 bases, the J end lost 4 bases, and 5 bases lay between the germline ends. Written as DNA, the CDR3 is TGCGCCAGCAGCTTGGGAGAGTACGAGCAGTACTTC. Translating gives CASSLGEYEQYF.

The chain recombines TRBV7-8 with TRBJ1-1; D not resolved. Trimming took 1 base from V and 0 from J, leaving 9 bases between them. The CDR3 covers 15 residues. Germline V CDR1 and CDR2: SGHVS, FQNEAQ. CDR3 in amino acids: CASSLGAGMNTEAFF. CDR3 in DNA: TGTGCCAGCAGCTTAGGTGCAGGTATGAACACTGAAGCTTTCTTT.

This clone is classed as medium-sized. The DNA for the CDR3 is TGTGCCAGCAGCTTAGAGGGGGCCGGGACTGAAGCTTTCTTT. Encoded protein: CASSLEGAGTEAFF. This chain connects TRBV11-2 to TRBJ1-1; D perhaps matches TRBD1 (6 bases). The CDR3 length is 14 residues. Trimming removed 0 bases at V and 5 bases at J, with 10 bases between. The germline V gene encodes CDR1 SGHAT and CDR2 FQNNGV.

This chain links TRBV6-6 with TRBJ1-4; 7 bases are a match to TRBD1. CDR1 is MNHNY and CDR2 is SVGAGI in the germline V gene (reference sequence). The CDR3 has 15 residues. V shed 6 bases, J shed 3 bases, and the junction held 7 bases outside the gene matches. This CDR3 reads CASSLTGQPNEKLFF. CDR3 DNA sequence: TGTGCCAGCAGCTTGACGGGACAGCCTAATGAAAAACTGTTTTTT.

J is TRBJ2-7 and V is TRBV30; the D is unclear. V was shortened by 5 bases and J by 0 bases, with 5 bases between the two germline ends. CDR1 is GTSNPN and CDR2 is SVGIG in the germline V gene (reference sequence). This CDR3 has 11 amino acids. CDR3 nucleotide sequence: TGTGCCTGGGGCAGCTCCTACGAGCAGTACTTC. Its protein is CAWGSSYEQYF. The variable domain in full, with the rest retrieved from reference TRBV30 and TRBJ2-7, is SQTIHQWPATLVQPVGSPLSLECTVEGTSNPNLYWYRQAAGRGLQLLFYSVGIGQISSEVPQNLSASRPQDRQFILSSKKLLLSDSGFYLCAWGSSYEQYFGPGTRLTVT.

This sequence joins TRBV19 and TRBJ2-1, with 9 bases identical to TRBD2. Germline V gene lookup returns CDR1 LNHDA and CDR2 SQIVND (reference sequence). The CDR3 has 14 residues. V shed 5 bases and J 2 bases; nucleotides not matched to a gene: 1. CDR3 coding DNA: TGTGCCAGTAGTGGCGGGGGGGCCTACAATGAGCAGTTCTTC. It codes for CASSGGGAYNEQFF.

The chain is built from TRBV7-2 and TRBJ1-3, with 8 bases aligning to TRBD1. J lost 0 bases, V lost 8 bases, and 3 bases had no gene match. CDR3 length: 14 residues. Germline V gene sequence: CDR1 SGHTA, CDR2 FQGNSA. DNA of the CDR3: TGTGCCAGCGGAGACAGGGGCTCTGGAAACACCATATATTTT. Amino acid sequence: CASGDRGSGNTIYF.

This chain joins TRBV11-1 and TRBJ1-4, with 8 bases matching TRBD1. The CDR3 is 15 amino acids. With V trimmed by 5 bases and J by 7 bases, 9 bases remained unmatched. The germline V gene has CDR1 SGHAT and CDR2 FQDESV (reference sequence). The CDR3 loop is CASSRSGTGREKLFF. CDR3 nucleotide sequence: TGTGCCAGCAGCCGTTCGGGGACAGGTCGTGAAAAACTGTTTTTT.

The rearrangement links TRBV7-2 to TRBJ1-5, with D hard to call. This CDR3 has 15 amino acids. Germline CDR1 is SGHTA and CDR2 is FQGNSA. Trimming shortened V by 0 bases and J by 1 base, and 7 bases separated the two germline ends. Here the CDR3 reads CASSLALESNQPQHF. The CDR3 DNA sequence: TGTGCCAGCAGCTTAGCGCTGGAGAGCAATCAGCCCCAGCATTTT.

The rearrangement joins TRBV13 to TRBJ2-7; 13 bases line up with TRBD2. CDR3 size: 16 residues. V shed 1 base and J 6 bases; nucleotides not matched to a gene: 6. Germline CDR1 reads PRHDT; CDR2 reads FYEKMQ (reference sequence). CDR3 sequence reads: CASSLVGLAGVGEQYF. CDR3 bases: TGTGCCAGCAGCTTAGTAGGACTAGCGGGAGTTGGCGAGCAGTACTTC.

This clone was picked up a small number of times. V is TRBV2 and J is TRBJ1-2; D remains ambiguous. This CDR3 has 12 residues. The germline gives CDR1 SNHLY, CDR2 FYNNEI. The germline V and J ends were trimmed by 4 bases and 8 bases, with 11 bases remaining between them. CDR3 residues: CASSAILQGYTF. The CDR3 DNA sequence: TGTGCCAGCAGTGCGATTCTGCAGGGCTACACCTTC.

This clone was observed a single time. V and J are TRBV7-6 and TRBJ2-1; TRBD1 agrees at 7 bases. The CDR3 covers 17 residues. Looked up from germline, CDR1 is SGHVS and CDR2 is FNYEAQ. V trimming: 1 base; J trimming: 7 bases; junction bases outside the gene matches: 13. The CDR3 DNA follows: TGTGCCAGCAGCTTAGAGTTCAACAGGGGCAGGAGTAATGAGCAGTTCTTC. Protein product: CASSLEFNRGRSNEQFF.

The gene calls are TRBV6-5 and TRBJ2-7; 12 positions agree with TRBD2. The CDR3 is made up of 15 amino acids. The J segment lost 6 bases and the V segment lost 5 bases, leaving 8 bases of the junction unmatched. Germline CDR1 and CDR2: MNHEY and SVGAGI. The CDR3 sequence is CASSPRTSGTLEQYF. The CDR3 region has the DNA TGTGCCAGCAGTCCTCGGACTAGCGGGACTCTCGAGCAGTACTTC.

The CDR3 is CASSFYINEQFF. The DNA of the CDR3 is TGTGCCAGCAGCTTTTACATTAATGAGCAGTTCTTC. V and J are TRBV5-6 and TRBJ2-1; D ambiguous. This CDR3 has 12 amino acids. In germline, CDR1 is SGHDT, CDR2 YYEEEE. V was pared by 2 bases and J by 7 bases, with 7 bases between.

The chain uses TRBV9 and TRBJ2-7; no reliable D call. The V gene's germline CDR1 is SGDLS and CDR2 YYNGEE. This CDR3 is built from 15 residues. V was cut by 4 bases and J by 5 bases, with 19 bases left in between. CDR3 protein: CASSPGSLGRHEQYF. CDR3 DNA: TGTGCCAGCAGCCCCGGGTCCCTAGGTCGCCACGAGCAGTACTTC.

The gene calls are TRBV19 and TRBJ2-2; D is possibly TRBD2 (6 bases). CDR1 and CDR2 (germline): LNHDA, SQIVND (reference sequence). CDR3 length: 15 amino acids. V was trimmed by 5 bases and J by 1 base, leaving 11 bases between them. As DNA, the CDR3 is TGTGCCAGTAGTTCTCCGGGACTGAACACCGGGGAGCTGTTTTTT. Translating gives CASSSPGLNTGELFF.

In DNA form, the CDR3 reads TGTGCCAGCAGCCAACTACTAGCGGGAGCTGGGGAGACCCAGTACTTC. This encodes CASSQLLAGAGETQYF. The chain has TRBV7-7 and TRBJ2-5; 11 bases agree with TRBD2. The germline V gene encodes CDR1 SSHAT and CDR2 FNYEAQ (reference sequence). This CDR3 is built from 16 residues. V lost 5 bases and J lost 5; bases outside the gene matches: 10.

CDR3 residues: CAWSTTGGNTIYF. CDR3 in DNA: TGTGCCTGGAGTACGACAGGGGGAAACACCATATATTTT. The chain links TRBV30 to TRBJ1-3; TRBD1 agrees at 7 bases. This CDR3 comprises 13 residues. Germline trimming cut 2 bases from V and 4 bases from J; bases unmatched to any gene: 2. From germline, CDR1 is GTSNPN and CDR2 SVGIG (reference sequence).

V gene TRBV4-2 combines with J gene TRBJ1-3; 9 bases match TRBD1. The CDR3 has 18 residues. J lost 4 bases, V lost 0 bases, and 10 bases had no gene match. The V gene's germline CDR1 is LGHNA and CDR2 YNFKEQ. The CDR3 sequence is CASSQDQGAGTGGNTIYF. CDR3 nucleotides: TGTGCCAGCAGCCAAGATCAGGGAGCTGGGACAGGGGGAAACACCATATATTTT.

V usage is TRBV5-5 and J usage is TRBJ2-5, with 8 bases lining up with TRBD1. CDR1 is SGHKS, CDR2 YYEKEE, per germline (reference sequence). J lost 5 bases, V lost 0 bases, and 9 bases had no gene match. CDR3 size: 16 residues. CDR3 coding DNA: TGTGCCAGCAGCTTGGTCTACCAGGGGGCTGGGGAGACCCAGTACTTC. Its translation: CASSLVYQGAGETQYF.

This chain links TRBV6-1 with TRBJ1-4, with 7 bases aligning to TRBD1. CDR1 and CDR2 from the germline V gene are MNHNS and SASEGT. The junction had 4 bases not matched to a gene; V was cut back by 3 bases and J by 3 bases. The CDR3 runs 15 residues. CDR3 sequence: CASSEGQGANEKLFF. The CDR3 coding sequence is TGTGCCAGCAGTGAGGGCCAGGGGGCTAATGAAAAACTGTTTTTT.